One and the same sample provided the 30 T cell receptor beta chains below, sequenced in a study of cytomegalovirus exposure and HLA in healthy donors. PCR amplification relied on 60 Vbeta primers (plus 13 Jbeta primers). Repertoires were generated with immunoSEQ multiplex PCR, while TCRdb's copy carries only in-frame clones and drops some. This repertoire shows 200,000 or so clones, approximately 81% found once; its top ten account for roughly 1.3%. The sample was PBMCs. These receptors came from a human donor in good health.

The chain couples TRBV27 to TRBJ2-7; TRBD2 matches 9 bases. The germline V gene has CDR1 MNHEY and CDR2 SMNVEV (reference sequence). Losses at the gene ends were 2 bases for V and 7 bases for J; bases not matched to a gene: 6. The CDR3 sequence is 14 residues long. The CDR3, as DNA: TGTGCCAGCAGTTTAAGGGCCAGCGGGGGGGAGCAGTACTTC. This sequence encodes CASSLRASGGEQYF.

V and J are TRBV28 and TRBJ2-5; perhaps TRBD2 as D (6 bases). CDR3 size: 14 residues. CDR1 and CDR2 from the germline V gene are MDHEN and SYDVKM. The V gene lost 7 bases and the J gene lost 2 bases, with 14 bases spanning the gap. The CDR3 coding sequence is TGTGCCAGCAACAATGCCGGGAGACAAGAGACCCAGTACTTC. It is translated as CASNNAGRQETQYF.

The V gene is TRBV10-3, the J gene TRBJ1-4; D is possibly TRBD1 (6 bases). The V end lost 0 bases, the J end lost 7 bases, and 21 bases lay between the germline ends. Germline-derived CDR1 and CDR2 are ENHRY and SYGVKD. The CDR3 covers 18 residues. The CDR3 here is CAISESPIGLGAGEKLFF. The CDR3, as DNA: TGTGCCATCAGTGAGTCTCCTATTGGGTTGGGGGCAGGTGAAAAACTGTTTTTT.

The chain recombines TRBV4-2 with TRBJ2-7; the match to TRBD2 covers 7 bases. The CDR3 totals 15 residues. The J segment lost 6 bases and the V segment lost 0 bases, leaving 8 bases of the junction unmatched. CDR1 is LGHNA, CDR2 YNFKEQ, per germline. In DNA, the CDR3 is TGTGCCAGCAGCCAAGAGCGACTAGCCGTCTCCGAGCAGTACTTC. Translating it yields CASSQERLAVSEQYF.

The rearrangement links TRBV5-1 to TRBJ1-1, with 9 positions matching TRBD1. The germline gives CDR1 SGHRS, CDR2 YFSETQ. V was pared by 4 bases and J by 5 bases, with 6 bases of the junction left unmatched. The CDR3 spans 14 residues. CDR3 residues: CASSTGTGWTEAFF. CDR3 bases: TGCGCCAGCAGCACTGGGACAGGGTGGACTGAAGCTTTCTTT.

The rearrangement links TRBV2 to TRBJ1-2; the D gene is possibly TRBD1 (5 bases). V lost 6 bases, J lost 2 bases, and 16 bases lay in between. Germline V CDR1 and CDR2: SNHLY, FYNNEI. The CDR3 has 15 amino acids. The DNA of the CDR3 is TGTGCCAGCAGCCCCGTTGCGGGGCTAAACTATGGCTACACCTTC. It translates to CASSPVAGLNYGYTF.

This chain uses TRBV27 with TRBJ2-1, with TRBD2 as a possible D gene (6 bases). The germline V gene has CDR1 MNHEY and CDR2 SMNVEV (reference sequence). Trimming took off 7 bases at V and 7 bases at J, with 20 bases between the two ends. This CDR3 region has 15 residues. CDR3 sequence (DNA): TGTGCCAGCACCCTTGAGGCAGCCCGGGGGAATGAGCAGTTCTTC. Its protein is CASTLEAARGNEQFF.

The chain employs TRBV9 and TRBJ1-5, with TRBD1 as a possible D gene (5 bases). V gave up 0 bases and J gave up 3 bases, with 10 bases separating them. The CDR3 consists of 15 residues. Per germline, CDR1 SGDLS and CDR2 YYNGEE. The CDR3 sequence: CASSVGAGPNQPQHF. DNA for the CDR3: TGTGCCAGCAGCGTAGGGGCGGGACCCAATCAGCCCCAGCATTTT.

The genes are TRBV7-2 and TRBJ2-5, with D maybe TRBD1 (6 bases). Deletions cut 1 base from V and 1 base from J, with 7 bases between. CDR3 length: 14 amino acids. The germline gives CDR1 SGHTA, CDR2 FQGNSA. In nucleotides, the CDR3 is TGTGCCAGCAGCTTAGGACAGGCCCAAGAGACCCAGTACTTC. Translating gives CASSLGQAQETQYF.

This chain joins TRBV5-5 and TRBJ2-1; 10 positions agree with TRBD2. With V trimmed by 0 bases and J by 0 bases, 0 bases remained unmatched. CDR1 and CDR2 (germline): SGHKS, YYEKEE (reference sequence). This CDR3 is built from 16 residues. DNA of the CDR3: TGTGCCAGCAGCTTGGGACTAGCGGGCTCCTACAATGAGCAGTTCTTC. Its protein is CASSLGLAGSYNEQFF.

This sequence joins TRBV7-9 and TRBJ2-3, with 8 bases matching TRBD2. V lost 1 base and J lost 3; bases outside the gene matches: 6. Germline CDR1 reads SEHNR; CDR2 reads FQNEAQ (reference sequence). CDR3 length equals 16 residues. As DNA, the CDR3 is TGTGCCAGCAGCTTAGTCAGCGGGGGCCGTACAGATACGCAGTATTTT. Translating it yields CASSLVSGGRTDTQYF.

This rearrangement joins TRBV7-3 to TRBJ2-3; 8 bases are a match to TRBD1. This CDR3 comprises 14 residues. Germline V CDR1 and CDR2: SGHTA, FQGTGA. V lost 4 bases and J lost 3; bases outside the gene matches: 3. CDR3 sequence reads: CASSSDRATDTQYF. CDR3 sequence (DNA): TGTGCCAGCAGCTCGGACAGGGCGACAGATACGCAGTATTTT.

The chain uses TRBV7-9 and TRBJ2-3, with TRBD2 matching over 9 bases. Trimming at V came to 5 bases and at J to 0 bases, leaving 12 bases not matched to a gene. The germline V gene has CDR1 SEHNR and CDR2 FQNEAQ (reference sequence). CDR3 length equals 18 residues. For the CDR3, the DNA is TGTGCCAGCAGCCCCCTCGGTTCTAGCGGGACTAGCACAGATACGCAGTATTTT. Its protein is CASSPLGSSGTSTDTQYF.

This chain uses TRBV29-1 with TRBJ2-1; 7 positions match TRBD2. This CDR3 has 14 residues. CDR1 and CDR2 (germline): SQVTM, ANQGSEA. V shed 8 bases and J 10 bases; nucleotides not matched to a gene: 17. CDR3 DNA: TGCAGCCTGCAGGGAGGTCGGGCCGGGGGGGAGCAGTTCTTC. Its translation: CSLQGGRAGGEQFF.

The rearrangement links TRBV7-9 to TRBJ1-2; 10 bases are shared with TRBD1. The CDR3 extends over 14 amino acids. Per germline, CDR1 SEHNR and CDR2 FQNEAQ (reference sequence). The V gene end was trimmed by 11 bases and the J gene end by 3 bases; junction bases not matched to a gene: 9. The CDR3 is CAGRGTGVDYGYTF. The CDR3 DNA sequence: TGTGCCGGTAGAGGGACAGGGGTGGACTATGGCTACACCTTC.

This clone appeared a few times. The gene calls are TRBV10-1 and TRBJ1-2; D is perhaps TRBD1 (6 bases). V lost 7 bases, J lost 3 bases, and 9 bases lay in between. The CDR3 extends over 12 amino acids. Germline V gene lookup returns CDR1 WNHNN and CDR2 SYGVQD (reference sequence). CDR3 nucleotide sequence: TGCGCCAGCATACAGGGAGACTATGGCTACACCTTC. The encoded protein is CASIQGDYGYTF.

The chain recombines TRBV7-2 with TRBJ2-3; tentatively, D is TRBD2 (7 bases). This CDR3 is 17 amino acids long. V was pared by 4 bases and J by 0 bases, with 17 bases between. The germline V gene has CDR1 SGHTA and CDR2 FQGNSA. CDR3: CASSSRGRGRSTDTQYF. The CDR3 coding sequence is TGTGCCAGCAGCTCCCGGGGGCGGGGGCGCAGCACAGATACGCAGTATTTT.

The genes are TRBV28 and TRBJ2-7; 12 nucleotides agree with TRBD2. V lost 4 bases to trimming and J lost 2 bases; unmatched junction nucleotides: 15. Germline assignment: CDR1 MDHEN and CDR2 SYDVKM. The CDR3 has 19 residues. The DNA of the CDR3 is TGTGCCAGCAGTTCCGTACCGGGACTAGCGGGTCATACCCCCTACGAGCAGTACTTC. Translated: CASSSVPGLAGHTPYEQYF.

This clone was seen just once. The genes are TRBV29-1 and TRBJ2-1; tentatively, D is TRBD1 (5 bases). The CDR3 consists of 19 residues. The germline gives CDR1 SQVTM, CDR2 ANQGSEA. The germline V and J ends were trimmed by 0 bases and 4 bases, with 25 bases remaining between them. The CDR3 protein is CSVEDDPYFQGRGYNEQFF. The CDR3 DNA sequence: TGCAGCGTTGAAGATGACCCATACTTCCAGGGAAGGGGATACAATGAGCAGTTCTTC.

The rearrangement links TRBV5-4 to TRBJ2-1, with D perhaps TRBD2 (6 bases). CDR3 length equals 15 residues. V was shortened by 0 bases and J by 9 bases, with 16 bases between the two germline ends. Germline values: CDR1 SGHNT, CDR2 YYREEE (reference sequence). The CDR3 DNA follows: TGTGCCAGCAGCTTGGGTAGGGCGGGGCGGGGTGAGCAGTTCTTC. Translating gives CASSLGRAGRGEQFF.

The rearrangement uses TRBV5-1 and TRBJ2-7, with D possibly TRBD2 on 6 matching bases. The CDR3 spans 16 residues. Germline values: CDR1 SGHRS, CDR2 YFSETQ. Between the trimmed V and J ends, which lost 0 bases and 0 bases, there was a span of 13 bases. The CDR3 is CASSLGGGVSSYEQYF. CDR3 coding DNA: TGCGCCAGCAGCTTGGGTGGCGGGGTAAGCTCCTACGAGCAGTACTTC.

The chain uses TRBV5-1 and TRBJ2-7; TRBD2 might be the D (6 bases). The CDR3 loop spans 16 amino acids. Germline V gene data show CDR1 as SGHRS and CDR2 as YFSETQ. Trimming removed 2 bases from V and 3 bases from J, with 18 bases in between. The CDR3 DNA sequence: TGCGCCAGCAGCTTAGGGTTGCGGGACCTTTACTACGAGCAGTACTTC. Its protein is CASSLGLRDLYYEQYF.

This chain uses TRBV27 with TRBJ2-3, with TRBD2 matching 12 bases. This CDR3 spans 15 amino acids. Germline trimming cut 5 bases from V and 6 bases from J; bases unmatched to any gene: 6. The germline V gene has CDR1 MNHEY and CDR2 SMNVEV (reference sequence). The CDR3 sequence is CASSMTSGSLDTQYF. CDR3 sequence (DNA): TGTGCCAGCAGTATGACTAGCGGGAGCTTGGATACGCAGTATTTT.

This chain joins TRBV7-2 and TRBJ2-3, with 14 nucleotides matching TRBD2. Germline loops: CDR1 SGHTA, CDR2 FQGNSA. The trim removed 5 bases at V and 6 bases at J, leaving 7 bases unmatched. The CDR3 spans 16 residues. The CDR3 region has the DNA TGTGCCAGCAGCCCGGGACTAGCGGGGGTTGCTGATACGCAGTATTTT. As protein: CASSPGLAGVADTQYF.

The genes are TRBV7-6 and TRBJ2-1, with 7 bases identical to TRBD2. This CDR3 region has 15 residues. Looked up from germline, CDR1 is SGHVS and CDR2 is FNYEAQ. After removal of 3 bases from V and 3 bases from J, the junction contained 5 bases not matched to a gene. CDR3 in DNA: TGTGCCAGCAGCTTCCGGGAGGTGCGCTACAATGAGCAGTTCTTC. It codes for CASSFREVRYNEQFF. Full variable domain (missing parts from reference TRBV7-6 and TRBJ2-1): GAGVSQSPRYKVTKRGQDVALRCDPISGHVSLYWYRQALGQGPEFLTYFNYEAQQDKSGLPNDRFSAERPEGSISTLTIQRTEQRDSAMYRCASSFREVRYNEQFFGPGTRLTVL.

CDR3 sequence (DNA): TGTGCCAGCAGCTTAGAGGACAGCTATGGCTACACCTTC. This gives the protein CASSLEDSYGYTF. This chain connects TRBV7-3 to TRBJ1-2, with D perhaps TRBD1 (6 bases). The CDR3 is made up of 13 amino acids. Germline-derived CDR1 and CDR2 are SGHTA and FQGTGA. V was cut by 2 bases and J by 4 bases, with 8 bases left in between.

This chain joins TRBV2 and TRBJ2-7; weak D call: TRBD1 (6 bases). Germline V lookup: CDR1 SNHLY, CDR2 FYNNEI. Deletions cut 8 bases from V and 5 bases from J, with 19 bases between. The CDR3 is 14 residues long. CDR3 nucleotide sequence: TGTGCCAGCTCCCCCGACAGGTTCCCTGACGAGCAGTACTTC. Translated, it gives CASSPDRFPDEQYF.

The chain carries TRBV7-9 and TRBJ2-6; TRBD1 agrees at 11 bases. V gave up 4 bases and J gave up 2 bases; unmatched junction bases: 4. Germline CDR1 SEHNR, CDR2 FQNEAQ (reference sequence). The CDR3 extends over 17 amino acids. CDR3 residues: CASSWGQGETGANVLTF. CDR3 DNA sequence: TGTGCCAGCAGCTGGGGACAGGGGGAGACTGGGGCCAACGTCCTGACTTTC.

This clone was seen a few times. The V call is TRBV30, the J call TRBJ2-3; D perhaps matches TRBD2 (5 bases). Per germline, CDR1 GTSNPN and CDR2 SVGIG (reference sequence). The CDR3 spans 16 residues. V was shortened by 0 bases and J by 1 base, with 14 bases between the two germline ends. CDR3 DNA: TGTGCCTGGAGTGTTGGGGTCGGTAGCGGCACAGATACGCAGTATTTT. The encoded protein is CAWSVGVGSGTDTQYF.

V and J are TRBV9 and TRBJ1-4; D not resolved. This CDR3 has 12 residues. Germline-derived CDR1 and CDR2 are SGDLS and YYNGEE. Trimming pared 0 bases from V and 12 bases from J, leaving 9 bases between. Written as DNA, the CDR3 is TGTGCCAGCAGCGTAGATTCGGAGGAACTGTTTTTT. Translation: CASSVDSEELFF.